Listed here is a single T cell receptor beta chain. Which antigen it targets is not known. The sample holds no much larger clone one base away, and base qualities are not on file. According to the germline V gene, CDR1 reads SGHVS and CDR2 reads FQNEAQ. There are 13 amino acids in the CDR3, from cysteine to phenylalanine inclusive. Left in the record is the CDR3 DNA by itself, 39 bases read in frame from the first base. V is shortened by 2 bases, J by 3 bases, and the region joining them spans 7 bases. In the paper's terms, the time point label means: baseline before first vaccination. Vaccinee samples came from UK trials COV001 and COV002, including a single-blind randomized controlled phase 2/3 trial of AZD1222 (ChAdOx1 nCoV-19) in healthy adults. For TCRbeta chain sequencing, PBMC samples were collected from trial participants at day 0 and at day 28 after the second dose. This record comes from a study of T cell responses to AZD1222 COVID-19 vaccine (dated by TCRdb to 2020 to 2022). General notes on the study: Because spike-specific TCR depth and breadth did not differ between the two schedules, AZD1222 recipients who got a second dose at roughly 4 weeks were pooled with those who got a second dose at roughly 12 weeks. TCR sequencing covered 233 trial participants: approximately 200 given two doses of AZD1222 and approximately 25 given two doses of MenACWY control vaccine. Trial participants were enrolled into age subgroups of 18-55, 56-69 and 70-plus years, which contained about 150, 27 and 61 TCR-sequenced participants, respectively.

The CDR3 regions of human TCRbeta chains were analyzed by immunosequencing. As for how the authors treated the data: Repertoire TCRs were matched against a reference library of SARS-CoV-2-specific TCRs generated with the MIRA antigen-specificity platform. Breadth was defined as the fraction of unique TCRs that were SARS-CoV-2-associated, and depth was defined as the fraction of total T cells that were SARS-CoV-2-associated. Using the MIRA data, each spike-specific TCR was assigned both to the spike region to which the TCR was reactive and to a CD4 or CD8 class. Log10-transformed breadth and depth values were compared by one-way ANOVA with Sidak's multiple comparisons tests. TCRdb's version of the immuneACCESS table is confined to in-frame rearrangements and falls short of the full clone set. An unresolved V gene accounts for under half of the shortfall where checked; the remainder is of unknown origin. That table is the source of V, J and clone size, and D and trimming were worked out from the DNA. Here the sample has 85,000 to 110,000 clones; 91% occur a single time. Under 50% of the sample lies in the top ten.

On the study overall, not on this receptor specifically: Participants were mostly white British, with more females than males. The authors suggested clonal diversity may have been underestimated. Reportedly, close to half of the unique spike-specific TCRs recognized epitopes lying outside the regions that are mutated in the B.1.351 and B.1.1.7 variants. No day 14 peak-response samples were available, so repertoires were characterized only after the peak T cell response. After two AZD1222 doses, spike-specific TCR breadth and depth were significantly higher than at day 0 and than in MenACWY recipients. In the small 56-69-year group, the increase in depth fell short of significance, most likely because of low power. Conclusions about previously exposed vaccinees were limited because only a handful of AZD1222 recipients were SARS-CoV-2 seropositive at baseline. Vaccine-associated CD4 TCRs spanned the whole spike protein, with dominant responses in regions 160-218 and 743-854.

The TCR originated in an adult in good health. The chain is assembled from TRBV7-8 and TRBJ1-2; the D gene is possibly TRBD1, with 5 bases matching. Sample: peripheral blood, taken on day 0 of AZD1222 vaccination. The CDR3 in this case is CASSLRGDYGYTF. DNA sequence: TGTGCCAGCAGCTTACGGGGGGACTATGGCTACACCTTC. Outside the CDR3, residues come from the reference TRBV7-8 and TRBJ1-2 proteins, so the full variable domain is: GAGVSQSPRYKVAKRGQDVALRCDPISGHVSLFWYQQALGQGPEFLTYFQNEAQLDKSGLPSDRFFAERPEGSVSTLKIQRTQQEDSAVYLCASSLRGDYGYTFGSGTRLTVV.